This is a list of T cell receptor beta chains from one sample in a study of T cells in Graves' hyperthyroidism and ophthalmopathy. TCRdb re-analysed the multiplex PCR reads in MiXCR, keeping a single row per CDR3 protein. The data contain under 750,000 distinct CDR3 sequences, under 20% of them singletons. The sequenced sample was blood. These receptors originate from a woman aged 50 to 60 with Graves' hyperthyroidism that later progressed to Graves' ophthalmopathy. Each CDR3 is given with its conserved first and last residue. A D gene is named only where the DNA matches it firmly. Only some rows state a clone size, as once, few, many or a class for expanded clones.

J gene,D gene,clone size,V gene,CDR3 protein,CDR3 DNA
TRBJ2-1,.,.,TRBV19,CASSTTLYEQFF,TGTGCCAGTAGTACAACGTTATATGAGCAGTTCTTC
TRBJ1-5,.,many,TRBV3-1,CASSQGAMQPQHF,TGTGCCAGCAGCCAGGGAGCGATGCAGCCCCAGCATTTT
TRBJ1-4,.,few,TRBV11-2,CASSQVGASYEKLFF,TGTGCCAGCAGCCAGGTTGGGGCTTCATATGAAAAACTGTTTTTT
TRBJ2-3,.,many,TRBV13,CASSFFIGGATDTQYF,TGTGCCAGCAGCTTCTTTATTGGCGGGGCAACAGATACGCAGTATTTT
TRBJ1-5,.,few,TRBV5-5,CASSFGQGLGQPQHF,TGTGCCAGCAGCTTCGGGCAGGGGTTGGGACAGCCCCAGCATTTT
TRBJ1-2,.,few,TRBV12-3/TRBV12-4,CASSPLAGTQGGYTF,TGTGCCAGCAGTCCTTTAGCCGGGACACAAGGTGGCTACACCTTC
TRBJ2-1,TRBD1,.,TRBV3-1,CTSSLHPGQYDEQFF,TGTACCAGCAGCCTCCACCCGGGACAGTACGATGAGCAGTTCTTC
TRBJ2-5,.,few,TRBV29-1,CSASPRGLIQETQYF,TGCAGCGCCTCACCCCGAGGGCTGATACAAGAGACCCAGTACTTC
TRBJ2-7,.,many,TRBV20-1,CSARDGPSYEQYF,TGCAGTGCTAGAGATGGGCCTTCCTACGAGCAGTACTTC
TRBJ2-3,.,few,TRBV3-1,CAAGHARGTQYF,TGTGCCGCAGGTCACGCTCGGGGTACGCAGTATTTT
TRBJ2-5,TRBD1,.,TRBV2,CASNPGQGEETQYF,TGTGCCAGCAACCCGGGACAGGGGGAAGAGACCCAGTACTTC
TRBJ2-1,.,few,TRBV29-1,CSVEGRGEYNEQFF,TGCAGCGTTGAAGGCAGGGGGGAGTACAATGAGCAGTTCTTC
TRBJ2-7,TRBD2,few,TRBV6-1,CASSKIAGVYEQYF,TGTGCCAGCAGTAAAATAGCGGGGGTCTACGAGCAGTACTTC
TRBJ1-1,.,.,TRBV6-1,CATQGLVGGEAFF,TGTGCCACCCAGGGGCTGGTGGGAGGTGAAGCTTTCTTT
TRBJ1-1,.,.,TRBV29-1,CSVASNLRAFF,TGCAGCGTTGCCTCGAACTTGCGCGCTTTCTTT
TRBJ1-1,.,.,TRBV25-1,CASSPRGQLNTEAFF,TGTGCCAGCAGTCCCCGGGGACAACTGAACACTGAAGCTTTCTTT
TRBJ1-1,.,many,TRBV18,CASSPLSLSEAFF,TGTGCCAGCTCACCTCTTAGTTTGAGTGAAGCTTTCTTT
TRBJ2-3,TRBD2,.,TRBV20-1,CSASTVRGLSTDTQYF,TGCAGTGCTAGCACTGTGCGGGGGTTATCCACAGATACGCAGTATTTT
TRBJ2-5,TRBD1,.,TRBV4-1,CASSQVGQEHWETQYF,TGCGCCAGCAGCCAAGTAGGACAGGAACATTGGGAGACCCAGTACTTC
TRBJ1-4,TRBD1,many,TRBV5-5,CASSLLGQGVTNEKLFF,TGTGCCAGCAGCTTGTTGGGACAGGGGGTAACTAATGAAAAACTGTTTTTT
TRBJ1-2,.,.,TRBV7-9,CASSLDEYGYTF,TGTGCCAGCAGCTTAGATGAGTATGGCTACACCTTC
TRBJ1-1,TRBD1,.,TRBV5-6,CASSPDRGRAFF,TGTGCCAGCAGCCCGGACAGGGGGCGAGCTTTCTTT
TRBJ2-1,.,few,TRBV29-1,CSVETGPNEQFF,TGCAGCGTCGAGACAGGTCCGAATGAGCAGTTCTTC
TRBJ2-7,.,many,TRBV6-2/TRBV6-3,CASSYDRQELYEQYF,TGTGCCAGCAGTTACGATCGTCAGGAGCTATACGAGCAGTACTTC
TRBJ1-1,.,few,TRBV29-1,CSVGGGSSEAFF,TGCAGCGTGGGGGGGGGGTCCTCTGAAGCTTTCTTT
TRBJ2-1,.,.,TRBV6-1,CASSDVGEQFF,TGTGCCAGCAGTGATGTCGGGGAGCAGTTCTTC
TRBJ2-3,TRBD2,many,TRBV11-2,CASSHPRTSGGIITDTQYF,TGTGCCAGCAGTCACCCCCGGACTAGCGGGGGGATTATCACAGATACGCAGTATTTT
TRBJ2-1,.,.,TRBV3-1,CASSQGPVGGAYNEQFF,TGTGCCAGCAGCCAAGGACCCGTCGGGGGTGCCTACAATGAGCAGTTCTTC
TRBJ1-2,.,.,TRBV5-1,CASGSNYGYTF,TGCGCCAGCGGGTCGAACTATGGCTACACCTTC
TRBJ2-3,TRBD2,.,TRBV19,CASSSPLAASTDTQYF,TGTGCCAGTAGTAGCCCTCTAGCGGCTAGCACAGATACGCAGTATTTT
TRBJ2-1,TRBD1,.,TRBV10-3,CAIRIRQGMDEQFF,TGTGCCATCAGGATAAGACAGGGAATGGATGAGCAGTTCTTC
TRBJ2-6,TRBD1,.,TRBV19,CASSDRGPGANVLTF,TGTGCCAGTAGCGACAGGGGCCCTGGGGCCAACGTCCTGACTTTC
TRBJ2-3,.,once,TRBV20-1,CSASWGRGGADTQYF,TGCAGTGCTAGCTGGGGCAGGGGAGGTGCAGATACGCAGTATTTT
TRBJ2-3,.,few,TRBV2,CASRPDSTDTQYF,TGTGCCAGCAGACCAGACAGCACAGATACGCAGTATTTT
TRBJ1-5,.,.,TRBV6-2/TRBV6-3,CASSYRRILQVYSNQPQHF,TGTGCCAGCAGTTACAGGCGGATTCTCCAGGTTTATAGCAATCAGCCCCAGCATTTT
TRBJ1-1,TRBD1,many,TRBV18,CASSRDRGRGNTEAFF,TGTGCCAGCTCACGGGACAGGGGGCGCGGGAACACTGAAGCTTTCTTT
TRBJ1-3,.,few,TRBV20-1,CSASVGISGNTIYF,TGCAGTGCTAGTGTGGGGATTTCTGGAAACACCATATATTTT
TRBJ1-3,.,many,TRBV2,CASRAGDHSGNTIYF,TGTGCCAGCAGGGCAGGAGACCACTCTGGAAACACCATATATTTT
TRBJ2-1,TRBD2,many,TRBV6-2/TRBV6-3,CASSSLLAGGPNEQFF,TGTGCCAGCAGTTCCCTACTAGCGGGGGGCCCCAATGAGCAGTTCTTC
TRBJ1-1,TRBD1,many,TRBV3-1,CASSQEQGIMNTEAFF,TGTGCCAGCAGCCAGGAACAGGGGATAATGAACACTGAAGCTTTCTTT
TRBJ2-3,.,.,TRBV5-6,CASSLPQGLSDTQYF,TGTGCCAGCAGCTTGCCCCAGGGATTGTCAGATACGCAGTATTTT
TRBJ1-2,.,.,TRBV7-9,CASSSWTANYGYTF,TGTGCCAGCAGCTCCTGGACAGCTAACTATGGCTACACCTTC
TRBJ1-2,.,many,TRBV30,CAWSVLQYYGYTF,TGTGCCTGGAGTGTACTACAGTACTATGGCTACACCTTC
TRBJ1-1,.,many,TRBV6-1,CASSHIRVSMNTEAFF,TGTGCCAGCAGCCATATCAGGGTTTCTATGAACACTGAAGCTTTCTTT
TRBJ2-5,.,.,TRBV7-6,CASSLVRTGQETQYF,TGTGCCAGCAGCTTAGTAAGGACGGGCCAAGAGACCCAGTACTTC
TRBJ1-2,TRBD1,.,TRBV10-3,CAISESGRGTAFNYGYTF,TGTGCCATCAGTGAGTCGGGGCGGGGGACAGCCTTTAACTATGGCTACACCTTC
TRBJ1-2,TRBD1,many,TRBV5-1,CASTHGQGAYGYTF,TGCGCCAGCACCCATGGACAGGGCGCCTATGGCTACACCTTC
TRBJ2-2,.,few,TRBV9,CASSAVGVVVAGELFF,TGTGCCAGCAGCGCGGTGGGGGTGGTTGTGGCCGGGGAGCTGTTTTTT